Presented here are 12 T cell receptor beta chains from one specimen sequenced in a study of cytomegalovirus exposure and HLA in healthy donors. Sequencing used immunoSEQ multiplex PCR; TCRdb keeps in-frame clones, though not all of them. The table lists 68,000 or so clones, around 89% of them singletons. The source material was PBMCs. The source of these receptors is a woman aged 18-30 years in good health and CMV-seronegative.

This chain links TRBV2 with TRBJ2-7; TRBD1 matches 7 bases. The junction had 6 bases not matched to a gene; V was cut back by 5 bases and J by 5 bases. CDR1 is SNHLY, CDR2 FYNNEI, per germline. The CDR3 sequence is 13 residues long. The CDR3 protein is CASSRDRANEQYF. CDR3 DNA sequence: TGTGCCAGCAGTCGTGACAGGGCCAACGAGCAGTACTTC.

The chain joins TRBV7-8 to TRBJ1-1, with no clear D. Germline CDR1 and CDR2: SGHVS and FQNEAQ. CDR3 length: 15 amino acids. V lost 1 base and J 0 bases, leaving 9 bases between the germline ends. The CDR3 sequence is CASSLVYRLNTEAFF. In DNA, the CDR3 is TGTGCCAGCAGCTTAGTGTACAGACTGAACACTGAAGCTTTCTTT.

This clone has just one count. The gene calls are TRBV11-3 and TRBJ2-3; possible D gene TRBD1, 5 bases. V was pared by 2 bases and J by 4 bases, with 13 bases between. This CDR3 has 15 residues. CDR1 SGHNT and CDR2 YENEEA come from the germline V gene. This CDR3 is CASSLTQGSSDTQYF. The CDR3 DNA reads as TGTGCCAGCAGCTTAACCCAGGGCTCATCAGATACGCAGTATTTT.

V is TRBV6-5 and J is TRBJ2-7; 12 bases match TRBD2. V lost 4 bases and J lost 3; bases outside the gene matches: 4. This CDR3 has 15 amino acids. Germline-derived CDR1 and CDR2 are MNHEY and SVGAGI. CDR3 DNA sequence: TGTGCCAGCAGTTCGGGACTAGCGGGCCTCTACGAGCAGTACTTC. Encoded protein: CASSSGLAGLYEQYF.

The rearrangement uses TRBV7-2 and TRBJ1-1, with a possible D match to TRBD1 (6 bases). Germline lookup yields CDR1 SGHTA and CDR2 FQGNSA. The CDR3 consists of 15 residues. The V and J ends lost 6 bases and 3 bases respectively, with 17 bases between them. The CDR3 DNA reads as TGTGCCAGCAGTGAAACCGGGACACTTGACACTGAAGCTTTCTTT. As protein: CASSETGTLDTEAFF.

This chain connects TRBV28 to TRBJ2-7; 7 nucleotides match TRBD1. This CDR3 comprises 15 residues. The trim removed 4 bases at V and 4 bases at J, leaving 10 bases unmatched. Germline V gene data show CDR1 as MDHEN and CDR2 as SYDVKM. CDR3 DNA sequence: TGTGCCAGCAGTTCTTCCGGGACAGCCAATTACGAGCAGTACTTC. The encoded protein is CASSSSGTANYEQYF.

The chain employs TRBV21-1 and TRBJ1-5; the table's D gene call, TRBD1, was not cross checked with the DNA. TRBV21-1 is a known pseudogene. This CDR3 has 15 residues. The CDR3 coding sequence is TGTGCCAGCAGCTCCCATAACAGGTTCAATCAGCCCCAGCATTTT. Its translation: CASSSHNRFNQPQHF.

CDR3 protein: CASSDRVSGNTIYF. CDR3 DNA: TGCGCCAGCAGCGACAGGGTGAGCGGAAACACCATATATTTT. The rearrangement joins TRBV4-1 to TRBJ1-3, with 7 bases that match TRBD1. CDR1 is MGHRA, CDR2 YSYEKL, per germline. This CDR3 is built from 14 residues. Trimming cost V 5 bases and J 4 bases; bases outside gene matches: 5.

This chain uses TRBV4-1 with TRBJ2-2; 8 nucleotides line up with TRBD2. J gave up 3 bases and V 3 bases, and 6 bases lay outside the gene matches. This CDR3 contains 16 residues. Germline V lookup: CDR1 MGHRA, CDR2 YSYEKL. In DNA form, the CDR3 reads TGCGCCAGCAGCCATGGGGCACTAGCGGACACCGGGGAGCTGTTTTTT. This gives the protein CASSHGALADTGELFF.

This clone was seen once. The CDR3 coding sequence is TGCGCCAGCAGCTTGGCCGGTACCCTCTCCTACAATGAGCAGTTCTTC. Its translation: CASSLAGTLSYNEQFF. V usage is TRBV5-1 and J usage is TRBJ2-1; D is ambiguous. Germline V gene data show CDR1 as SGHRS and CDR2 as YFSETQ. This CDR3 region has 16 residues. The V end was cut by 0 bases, the J end by 0 bases, with 10 bases between.

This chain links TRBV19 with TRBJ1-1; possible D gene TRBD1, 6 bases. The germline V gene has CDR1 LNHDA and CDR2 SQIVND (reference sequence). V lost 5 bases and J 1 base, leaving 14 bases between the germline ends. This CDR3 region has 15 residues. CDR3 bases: TGTGCCAGTAGTCCTGGACAGTTTGGGAACACTGAAGCTTTCTTT. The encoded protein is CASSPGQFGNTEAFF. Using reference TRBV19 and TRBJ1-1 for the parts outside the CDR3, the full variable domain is DGGITQSPKYLFRKEGQNVTLSCEQNLNHDAMYWYRQDPGQGLRLIYYSQIVNDFQKGDIAEGYSVSREKKESFPLTVTSAQKNPTAFYLCASSPGQFGNTEAFFGQGTRLTVV.

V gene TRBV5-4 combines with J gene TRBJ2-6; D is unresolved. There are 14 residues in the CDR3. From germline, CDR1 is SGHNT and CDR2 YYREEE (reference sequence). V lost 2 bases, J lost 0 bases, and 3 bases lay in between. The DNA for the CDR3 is TGTGCCAGCAGCTTTAGCTCTGGGGCCAACGTCCTGACTTTC. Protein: CASSFSSGANVLTF.